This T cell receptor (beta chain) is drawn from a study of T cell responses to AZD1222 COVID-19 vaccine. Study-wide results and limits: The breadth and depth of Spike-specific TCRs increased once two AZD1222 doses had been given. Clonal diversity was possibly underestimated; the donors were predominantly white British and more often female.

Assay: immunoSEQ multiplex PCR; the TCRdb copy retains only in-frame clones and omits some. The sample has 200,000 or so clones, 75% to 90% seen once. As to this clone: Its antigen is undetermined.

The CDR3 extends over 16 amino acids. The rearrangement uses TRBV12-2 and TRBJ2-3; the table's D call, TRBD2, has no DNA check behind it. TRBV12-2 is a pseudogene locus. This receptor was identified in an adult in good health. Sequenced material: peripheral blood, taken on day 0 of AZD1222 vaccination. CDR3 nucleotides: TGTGCAAGTCGCTCGGGGACTAGCGGGGGGATGGATACGCAGTATTTT. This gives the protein CASRSGTSGGMDTQYF.